The 32 T cell receptor beta chains reported below all come from one sample, sequenced in a study of identical twins. TCRdb used MiXCR to reprocess the 5' RACE reads, holding one entry per CDR3 protein. The profile shows 310,000 or so distinct CDR3 sequences, approximately 8.5% of them singletons. The sample was also reused in another study, on yellow fever vaccine responses in identical twins.

The sequenced sample consisted of memory (CD45RO+) T cells sorted from blood. The receptors were sampled from a young woman in good health.

This clonotype was seen at least ten times. The CDR3 region is CASSELREGVTQYF. Here the CDR3 DNA reads TGTGCCAGCAGTGAGCTACGGGAGGGCGTTACGCAGTATTTT. This sequence joins TRBV2 and TRBJ2-3, with 8 positions matching TRBD2. V lost 3 bases and J lost 8; bases outside the gene matches: 7. The V gene's germline CDR1 is SNHLY and CDR2 FYNNEI. There are 14 residues in the CDR3.

This clonotype was observed a handful of times. The V and J genes are TRBV7-6 and TRBJ2-1; either TRBD1 or TRBD2 may supply D (5 bases each). V was pared by 2 bases and J by 1 base, with 12 bases between. There are 16 residues in the CDR3. The germline CDR1 and CDR2 sequences are SGHVS and FNYEAQ. The CDR3 reads CASSLNGGGSYNEQFF. The CDR3 coding sequence is TGTGCCAGCAGCTTAAATGGGGGTGGTTCCTACAATGAGCAGTTCTTC.

The chain uses TRBV9 and TRBJ1-2; 7 bases are shared with TRBD1. Germline trimming cut 3 bases from V and 3 bases from J; bases unmatched to any gene: 5. Germline V gene data show CDR1 as SGDLS and CDR2 as YYNGEE. The CDR3 loop spans 14 amino acids. The CDR3 DNA reads as TGTGCCAGCAGCGGGGGGACAGTGGACTATGGCTACACCTTC. Encoded protein: CASSGGTVDYGYTF.

This clonotype occurred many times. The chain joins TRBV9 to TRBJ1-5; TRBD1 agrees at 7 bases. Germline CDR1 is SGDLS and CDR2 is YYNGEE. V was clipped by 3 bases and J by 0 bases; unmatched bases: 3. The CDR3 consists of 15 residues. The CDR3 sequence: CASSEGQHSNQPQHF. The CDR3, as DNA: TGTGCCAGCAGCGAGGGACAGCATAGCAATCAGCCCCAGCATTTT.

In regard to this clonotype: At one end the junction does not follow the germline gene, possibly because of a read error. The rearrangement uses TRBV25-1 and TRBJ2-1; 12 nucleotides align to TRBD1. Germline V gene data show CDR1 as MGHDK and CDR2 as SYGVNS. The CDR3 runs 15 residues. In DNA, the CDR3 is TGTGCCAGCAGCGAATCGGGACAGGGGGCAAATGAGCAGTTCTTC. Translating it yields CASSESGQGANEQFF.

This clonotype has more than one count but fewer than ten. The chain joins TRBV29-1 to TRBJ2-3; a possible D gene is TRBD1 (5 bases). In germline, CDR1 is SQVTM, CDR2 ANQGSEA. The CDR3 is made up of 15 amino acids. Trimming left V 1 base short and J 0 bases short, with 11 bases between. CDR3 residues: CSVEAGTGSTDTQYF. DNA of the CDR3: TGCAGCGTTGAAGCTGGAACAGGAAGCACAGATACGCAGTATTTT.

This clonotype was seen only a few times. The V and J genes are TRBV16 and TRBJ2-2; D uncertain. V lost 0 bases and J lost 4, with 6 bases in between. The length of the CDR3 is 14 residues. Germline CDR1 KGHSY, CDR2 FQNENV. CDR3 in amino acids: CASSQSRVTGELFF. The DNA of the CDR3 is TGTGCCAGCAGCCAATCGAGAGTCACCGGGGAGCTGTTTTTT.

This clonotype has at least ten counts. This chain links TRBV9 with TRBJ1-5, with 10 bases aligning to TRBD1. Germline CDR1 SGDLS, CDR2 YYNGEE. V shed 3 bases, J shed 6 bases, and the junction held 3 bases outside the gene matches. The CDR3 has 14 residues. The CDR3 DNA sequence: TGTGCCAGCAGCGACGGGACAGGGGCTCAGCCCCAGCATTTT. This encodes CASSDGTGAQPQHF.

This clonotype was recorded a few times. The chain is built from TRBV18 and TRBJ2-1; 9 bases agree with TRBD1. The germline CDR1 and CDR2 sequences are KGHSH and LQKENI. V dropped 4 bases and J dropped 5; count of bases not matched to a gene: 6. The CDR3 has 15 amino acids. This CDR3 reads CASSRQGTGHNEQFF. CDR3 nucleotide sequence: TGTGCCAGCTCACGGCAAGGGACAGGGCACAATGAGCAGTTCTTC.

This rearrangement joins TRBV6-4 to TRBJ2-3, with TRBD2 matching over 10 bases. V dropped 3 bases and J dropped 4; count of bases not matched to a gene: 7. CDR3 size: 16 residues. CDR1 is MRHNA, CDR2 SNTAGT, per germline. The CDR3 sequence is CASSEIAGGGSDTQYF. In nucleotides, the CDR3 is TGTGCCAGCAGTGAGATAGCGGGAGGCGGGTCAGATACGCAGTATTTT.

The table lists this clonotype with many counts. V is TRBV6-5 and J is TRBJ1-6; 7 nucleotides agree with TRBD1. There are 16 residues in the CDR3. Unmatched junction bases numbered 9, after V lost 0 bases and J lost 10 bases. CDR1 is MNHEY, CDR2 SVGAGI, per germline. CDR3 in DNA: TGTGCCAGCAGTTACTCGATCGCGACAGGGAACTCACCCCTCCACTTT. It translates to CASSYSIATGNSPLHF.

This clonotype was counted between two and nine times. The chain recombines TRBV20-1 with TRBJ2-5, with 12 bases aligning to TRBD2. The germline V gene has CDR1 DFQATT and CDR2 SNEGSKA (reference sequence). The CDR3 covers 12 residues. The V and J ends lost 6 bases and 7 bases, in that order; junction bases with no gene match: 3. This CDR3 reads CSAKGLAGTQYF. The CDR3 coding sequence is TGCAGTGCAAAGGGACTAGCGGGGACCCAGTACTTC.

This clonotype was found a few times. The chain carries TRBV12-3 or TRBV12-4 and TRBJ2-3, with D unresolved. Trimming shortened V by 2 bases and J by 3 bases, and 6 bases separated the two germline ends. The CDR3 loop spans 13 amino acids. The CDR3 nucleotides are TGTGCCAGCAGTTTACTGAGGACAGATACGCAGTATTTT. It is translated as CASSLLRTDTQYF.

This clonotype was seen a handful of times. V usage is TRBV5-1 and J usage is TRBJ2-3; D perhaps matches TRBD2 (6 bases). V dropped 4 bases and J dropped 0 bases, with 18 bases sitting between them. This CDR3 has 17 residues. CDR1 is SGHRS, CDR2 YFSETQ, per germline. Here the CDR3 reads CASSASGRGTSTDTQYF. The CDR3 nucleotides read TGCGCCAGCAGCGCGTCCGGGCGGGGAACTAGCACAGATACGCAGTATTTT. The full variable domain, completed using reference TRBV5-1 and TRBJ2-3, is KAGVTQTPRYLIKTRGQQVTLSCSPISGHRSVSWYQQTPGQGLQFLFEYFSETQRNKGNFPGRFSGRQFSNSRSEMNVSTLELGDSALYLCASSASGRGTSTDTQYFGPGTRLTVL.

V is TRBV2 and J is TRBJ2-1; weak D call: TRBD1 (5 bases). There are 11 residues in the CDR3. The germline CDR1 and CDR2 sequences are SNHLY and FYNNEI. The V and J ends lost 7 bases and 9 bases respectively, with 10 bases between them. The CDR3 bases are TGTGCCAGCACGATAAGGGGTGAGCAGTTCTTC. Its protein is CASTIRGEQFF.

This clonotype was counted a few times. This sequence joins TRBV3-1 and TRBJ2-7; 11 bases agree with TRBD2. The V gene end was trimmed by 4 bases and the J gene end by 3 bases; junction bases not matched to a gene: 2. Per germline, CDR1 LGHDT and CDR2 YNNKEL (reference sequence). There are 14 residues in the CDR3. CDR3 coding DNA: TGTGCCAGCAGCCGACTAGCGGGGATCTACGAGCAGTACTTC. Translated, it gives CASSRLAGIYEQYF.

This clonotype was counted many times. The chain links TRBV15 to TRBJ2-1, with a possible D match to TRBD1 (7 bases). Germline V gene sequence: CDR1 LNHNV, CDR2 YYDKDF (reference sequence). V was pared by 5 bases and J by 8 bases, with 22 bases between. CDR3 length equals 16 residues. In nucleotides, the CDR3 is TGTGCCACCAGCCCGCGGCGTGGAGGGGGCGCGGATGAGCAGTTCTTC. Translated: CATSPRRGGGADEQFF.

This clonotype has a handful of counts. The chain couples TRBV12-3 or TRBV12-4 to TRBJ1-1; 7 bases map to TRBD1. Unmatched junction bases numbered 5, after V lost 2 bases and J lost 5 bases. The CDR3 totals 14 residues. CDR3 residues: CASSLWARGTEAFF. In nucleotides, the CDR3 is TGTGCCAGCAGTTTATGGGCCAGGGGGACTGAAGCTTTCTTT.

This clonotype was detected ten times or more. The chain carries TRBV10-3 and TRBJ1-2; 8 bases align to TRBD1. J was trimmed by 5 bases and V by 6 bases; bases with no gene match: 5. Germline loops: CDR1 ENHRY, CDR2 SYGVKD. The CDR3 spans 13 residues. CDR3 coding DNA: TGTGCCATCAGGGGGGGACAGGAGTATGGCTACACCTTC. Its translation: CAIRGGQEYGYTF.

This clonotype was counted a few times. The genes are TRBV7-9 and TRBJ1-4; D is unclear. Germline CDR1 and CDR2: SEHNR and FQNEAQ (reference sequence). With 1 base removed from V and 8 bases from J, the gap between germline ends came to 14 bases. There are 15 residues in the CDR3. CDR3 region: CASSLEAGREEKLFF. DNA for the CDR3: TGTGCCAGCAGCTTAGAGGCGGGCCGGGAGGAAAAACTGTTTTTT.

There are a few counts of this clonotype. In nucleotides, the CDR3 is TGTGCCATCAGTGACGGGGGGGGTAACACCGGGGAGCTGTTTTTT. Its translation is CAISDGGGNTGELFF. This chain uses TRBV10-3 with TRBJ2-2; TRBD2 agrees at 8 bases. The CDR3 is 15 residues long. Trimming removed 3 bases from V and 2 bases from J; junction bases left unmatched: 2. Germline CDR1 and CDR2: ENHRY and SYGVKD.

This clonotype has a count of ten or more. V gene TRBV5-5 combines with J gene TRBJ1-5; no clear D gene. Trimming removed 1 base from V and 4 bases from J, with 12 bases in between. This CDR3 contains 15 residues. Germline loops: CDR1 SGHKS, CDR2 YYEKEE (reference sequence). Here the CDR3 reads CASSLYAGPNQPQHF. The CDR3 region has the DNA TGTGCCAGCAGCTTGTATGCAGGCCCAAATCAGCCCCAGCATTTT. Combining the CDR3 with reference TRBV5-5 and TRBJ1-5 gives the whole variable domain DAGVTQSPTHLIKTRGQQVTLRCSPISGHKSVSWYQQVLGQGPQFIFQYYEKEERGRGNFPDRFSARQFPNYSSELNVNALLLGDSALYLCASSLYAGPNQPQHFGDGTRLSIL.

There are many counts of this clonotype. The chain couples TRBV6-2 or TRBV6-3 to TRBJ2-7; a possible D gene is TRBD2 (6 bases). This CDR3 spans 12 amino acids. V dropped 5 bases and J dropped 6 bases, with 11 bases sitting between them. Germline V gene sequence: CDR1 MNHEY, CDR2 SVGEGT. This CDR3 reads CASSNRGGEQYV. CDR3 coding DNA: TGTGCCAGCAGTAATCGGGGAGGCGAGCAGTACGTC.

This clonotype was seen more than once but under ten times. The CDR3 loop is CASSLGGVSEAFF. Written as DNA, the CDR3 is TGTGCCAGCAGCTTGGGGGGAGTCAGTGAAGCTTTCTTT. The chain links TRBV5-5 to TRBJ1-1, with D uncertain. The length of the CDR3 is 13 residues. The germline V and J ends were trimmed by 0 bases and 7 bases, with 10 bases remaining between them. The germline V gene encodes CDR1 SGHKS and CDR2 YYEKEE (reference sequence).

This clonotype was detected ten times or more. The chain couples TRBV5-1 to TRBJ2-5; 7 bases align to TRBD1. Germline V gene lookup returns CDR1 SGHRS and CDR2 YFSETQ. The trim removed 4 bases at V and 2 bases at J, leaving 8 bases unmatched. This CDR3 has 15 residues. The CDR3 DNA is TGCGCCAGCAGCCCTACAGGGGACCGGCAAGAGACCCAGTACTTC. Translated, it gives CASSPTGDRQETQYF.

This chain uses TRBV20-1 with TRBJ2-3, with 8 bases fitting TRBD2. Trimming took 2 bases from V and 2 from J; bases not matched to a gene: 9. This CDR3 has 16 amino acids. Germline V gene sequence: CDR1 DFQATT, CDR2 SNEGSKA (reference sequence). This chain's CDR3 is CSARSPGGTNTDTQYF. CDR3 DNA: TGCAGTGCTAGATCGCCGGGAGGGACAAACACAGATACGCAGTATTTT.

This clonotype was detected ten times or more. CDR3 coding DNA: TGTGCCAGCAGCCCTGCCGCCGGGACTAGCGGGGGGCGTAAATACAATGAGCAGTTCTTC. Protein: CASSPAAGTSGGRKYNEQFF. V and J are TRBV3-1 and TRBJ2-1; 15 bases are a match to TRBD2. This CDR3 is built from 20 residues. Germline CDR1 reads LGHDT; CDR2 reads YNNKEL (reference sequence). Germline trimming cut 4 bases from V and 4 bases from J; bases unmatched to any gene: 14.

This clonotype was seen repeatedly, ten times or more. V and J are TRBV5-1 and TRBJ2-3, with unresolved D. The germline V and J ends were trimmed by 0 bases and 5 bases, with 13 bases remaining between them. The germline V gene has CDR1 SGHRS and CDR2 YFSETQ. The CDR3 runs to 15 residues. The CDR3: CASSLEGRGLDTQYF. CDR3 nucleotides: TGCGCCAGCAGCTTGGAGGGTAGAGGTTTAGATACGCAGTATTTT.

V is TRBV20-1 and J is TRBJ2-3; 14 bases line up with TRBD2. The V gene end was trimmed by 6 bases and the J gene end by 0 bases; junction bases not matched to a gene: 11. The CDR3 loop spans 18 amino acids. Germline CDR1 DFQATT, CDR2 SNEGSKA (reference sequence). The CDR3: CSATPGTSGRSSTDTQYF. The CDR3 DNA reads as TGCAGTGCCACACCCGGGACTAGCGGGAGATCTAGCACAGATACGCAGTATTTT.

This sequence joins TRBV12-3 or TRBV12-4 and TRBJ2-1, with TRBD2 matching 14 bases. This CDR3 has 15 residues. Unmatched junction bases numbered 11, after V lost 6 bases and J lost 13 bases. The CDR3 loop is CASSPGTSGSLAQFF. In DNA form, the CDR3 reads TGTGCCAGCAGCCCCGGGACTAGCGGGAGTCTGGCTCAGTTCTTC.

The V call is TRBV11-2, the J call TRBJ2-5, with 8 positions matching TRBD2. Germline V gives CDR1 SGHAT, CDR2 FQNNGV. With V trimmed by 1 base and J by 5 bases, 12 bases remained unmatched. The CDR3 has 17 residues. CDR3 DNA sequence: TGTGCCAGCAGCTTAGGACAAAAAGCGGGAGTGCTGGAGACCCAGTACTTC. It specifies CASSLGQKAGVLETQYF.

This clonotype appeared many times. The chain recombines TRBV28 with TRBJ2-1, with 9 bases identical to TRBD2. Germline V lookup: CDR1 MDHEN, CDR2 SYDVKM. Losses at the gene ends were 8 bases for V and 6 bases for J; bases not matched to a gene: 8. The CDR3 consists of 14 residues. The CDR3 DNA sequence: TGTGCCAGCCAAACCGGGACTAGCTCCAATGAGCAGTTCTTC. Protein: CASQTGTSSNEQFF.